This TCR beta chain was captured by sequencing in a study of shared clonotypes between healthy human individuals. Under the authors' procedure: Junction-only immunoSEQ sequences carried no quality scores, so filtering differed. TCRdb's copy holds only in-frame clones and misses some; the assay was immunoSEQ multiplex PCR. V and J calls plus clone size are reproduced from that table; the DNA served to infer D and trimming. Of some 450,000 clones listed, roughly four fifths were seen once; the top ten hold more than 10%. The V gene lost 4 bases and the J gene lost 3 bases, with 24 bases spanning the gap. The CDR3 length is 18 residues. CDR1 and CDR2 from the germline V gene are SGHRS and YFSETQ. Donors were healthy HIV-negative adults without recently reported acute infections or vaccinations. Caucasian adults living in Nashville, Tennessee, provided all samples.

The material sequenced was PBMCs. V and J are TRBV5-1 and TRBJ2-3; D might be TRBD2 (7 bases). The sequence derives from a woman in her 40s in good health. Some clones in this sample may be carry-over from other donors' samples. CDR3 protein: CASSRRLGGAVDTDTQYF. CDR3 DNA sequence: TGCGCCAGCAGCCGACGCCTGGGGGGGGCGGTGGATACAGATACGCAGTATTTT.